Below, 15 T cell receptor beta chains from the same sample are listed, as sequenced in a study of CD4+ T cells in melanoma. The assay was immunoSEQ multiplex PCR, and TCRdb's table has in-frame clones only and misses some. The data hold 4,800 or so clones, with 60% to 70% observed a single time. Sequencing was done on a sample of cells from a culture (not recorded whether cultured in vitro). These receptors all come from a human donor with melanoma.

The genes are TRBV4-2 and TRBJ1-6; TRBD1 aligns across 7 bases. CDR1 LGHNA and CDR2 YNFKEQ come from the germline V gene. V was clipped by 0 bases and J by 7 bases; unmatched bases: 9. The CDR3 extends over 17 amino acids. CDR3 residues: CASSQDTGTVGNSPLHF. The DNA for the CDR3 is TGTGCCAGCAGCCAAGATACGGGGACAGTAGGGAATTCACCCCTCCACTTT.

This clone was observed a single time. The chain uses TRBV15 and TRBJ1-1; 7 positions match TRBD1. The germline V gene has CDR1 LNHNV and CDR2 YYDKDF (reference sequence). Losses at the gene ends were 0 bases for V and 2 bases for J; bases not matched to a gene: 6. The CDR3 is 16 amino acids. CDR3 sequence: CATSRDWDSLNTEAFF. The DNA for the CDR3 is TGTGCCACCAGCAGAGATTGGGACAGTCTCAACACTGAAGCTTTCTTT. Full variable domain (missing parts from reference TRBV15 and TRBJ1-1): DAMVIQNPRYQVTQFGKPVTLSCSQTLNHNVMYWYQQKSSQAPKLLFHYYDKDFNNEADTPDNFQSRRPNTSFCFLDIRSPGLGDTAMYLCATSRDWDSLNTEAFFGQGTRLTVV.

The chain joins TRBV7-9 to TRBJ2-1, with D possibly TRBD2 on 6 matching bases. Germline V gives CDR1 SEHNR, CDR2 FQNEAQ (reference sequence). This CDR3 is 16 amino acids long. Trimming left V 5 bases short and J 0 bases short, with 14 bases between. The CDR3 DNA reads as TGTGCCAGCAGCGCCGGACTAACGAGCTCCTACAATGAGCAGTTCTTC. Amino acids: CASSAGLTSSYNEQFF.

This clone appeared a few times. The chain uses TRBV7-9 and TRBJ2-7; D is ambiguous. Germline lookup yields CDR1 SEHNR and CDR2 FQNEAQ (reference sequence). V lost 0 bases and J 3 bases, leaving 6 bases between the germline ends. This CDR3 is 13 amino acids long. CDR3 residues: CASSLARDYEQYF. In nucleotides, the CDR3 is TGTGCCAGCAGCTTAGCAAGGGACTACGAGCAGTACTTC.

The V call is TRBV4-1, the J call TRBJ1-5, with D unclear. V shed 1 base and J shed 6 bases, with 7 bases lying between them. The CDR3 extends over 13 amino acids. The germline V gene encodes CDR1 MGHRA and CDR2 YSYEKL. CDR3: CASSQGIGQPQHF. Written as DNA, the CDR3 is TGCGCCAGCAGCCAAGGCATAGGTCAGCCCCAGCATTTT.

The table lists this clone with a few counts. V is TRBV27 and J is TRBJ2-7, with 8 bases lining up with TRBD1. CDR1 is MNHEY, CDR2 SMNVEV, per germline (reference sequence). V gave up 6 bases and J gave up 6 bases; unmatched junction bases: 4. This CDR3 has 12 residues. The CDR3 DNA is TGTGCCAGCAGCCTAACAGGGGGCGAGCAGTACTTC. Amino acid sequence: CASSLTGGEQYF.

The chain carries TRBV27 and TRBJ2-1; 7 bases align to TRBD1. The CDR3 consists of 12 residues. Per the germline V gene, CDR1 is MNHEY and CDR2 is SMNVEV (reference sequence). Trimming took 4 bases from V and 14 from J; bases not matched to a gene: 8. The CDR3 reads CASSSGQIRKFF. Written as DNA, the CDR3 is TGTGCCAGCAGTTCGGGACAGATAAGAAAGTTCTTC.

V usage is TRBV28 and J usage is TRBJ2-7; D not resolved. The CDR3 runs to 12 residues. Germline CDR1 and CDR2: MDHEN and SYDVKM. Between the trimmed V and J ends, which lost 4 bases and 7 bases, there was a span of 11 bases. DNA for the CDR3: TGTGCCAGCAGTTCCACTGTGAGGGAGCAGTACTTC. Residues: CASSSTVREQYF.

The V and J genes are TRBV15 and TRBJ2-5; possible D gene TRBD1, 6 bases. Germline values: CDR1 LNHNV, CDR2 YYDKDF (reference sequence). This CDR3 spans 16 amino acids. Trimming cost V 0 bases and J 5 bases, with 16 bases left between them. As DNA, the CDR3 is TGTGCCACCAGCAGAGATGACAGGTGGGGGCGGGAGACCCAGTACTTC. This encodes CATSRDDRWGRETQYF. Full variable domain (remainder filled in from reference TRBV15 and TRBJ2-5): DAMVIQNPRYQVTQFGKPVTLSCSQTLNHNVMYWYQQKSSQAPKLLFHYYDKDFNNEADTPDNFQSRRPNTSFCFLDIRSPGLGDTAMYLCATSRDDRWGRETQYFGPGTRLLVL.

The chain has TRBV24-1 and TRBJ2-3; D gene ambiguous. The V end was cut by 6 bases, the J end by 0 bases, with 9 bases between. The CDR3 consists of 14 residues. The germline V gene has CDR1 KGHDR and CDR2 SFDVKD. The CDR3, as DNA: TGTGCCACCAGTCCTAGAGGAAGCACAGATACGCAGTATTTT. Protein product: CATSPRGSTDTQYF.

This clone rates as medium-sized. The same CDR3 can be traced to other DNA sequences in this sample. The J gene is TRBJ1-5, the V gene TRBV19; D is possibly TRBD1 (6 bases). Per germline, CDR1 LNHDA and CDR2 SQIVND (reference sequence). Trimming stripped 2 bases from V and 0 bases from J, with 14 bases between. The length of the CDR3 is 17 residues. The CDR3 DNA follows: TGTGCCAGTAGTATATTGGAAGGGGGATATAGCAATCAGCCCCAGCATTTT. This codes for CASSILEGGYSNQPQHF.

This clone has more than one count but fewer than ten. This rearrangement joins TRBV11-2 to TRBJ1-1; no clear D gene. V was trimmed by 0 bases and J by 4 bases, leaving 12 bases between them. The CDR3 totals 15 residues. Germline CDR1 SGHAT, CDR2 FQNNGV. The CDR3 DNA is TGTGCCAGCAGCTTAGAGATAGGGAGTATCACTGAAGCTTTCTTT. Translation gives CASSLEIGSITEAFF.

The chain links TRBV7-9 to TRBJ1-1; D is undetermined. The V gene lost 5 bases and the J gene lost 8 bases, with 6 bases spanning the gap. The CDR3 has 10 residues. Germline CDR1 reads SEHNR; CDR2 reads FQNEAQ (reference sequence). For the CDR3, the DNA is TGTGCCAGCAGCCGAAAAGAAGCTTTCTTT. It translates to CASSRKEAFF. The variable domain in full, completed from reference TRBV7-9 and TRBJ1-1, reads DTGVSQNPRHKITKRGQNVTFRCDPISEHNRLYWYRQTLGQGPEFLTYFQNEAQLEKSRLLSDRFSAERPKGSFSTLEIQRTEQGDSAMYLCASSRKEAFFGQGTRLTVV.

By sample fraction, this clone is medium-sized (0.01 to 0.1%). The chain has TRBV6-5 and TRBJ1-5, with a tentative D call TRBD1 (6 bases). The germline gives CDR1 MNHEY, CDR2 SVGAGI. The CDR3 contains 14 residues. V was cut by 6 bases and J by 2 bases, with 11 bases left in between. Here the CDR3 reads CASRQGAGNQPQHF. The CDR3 nucleotides read TGTGCCAGCAGACAGGGTGCAGGCAATCAGCCCCAGCATTTT.

This sequence joins TRBV6-5 and TRBJ1-6; D unclear. Trimming pared 7 bases from V and 8 bases from J, leaving 12 bases between. Per germline, CDR1 MNHEY and CDR2 SVGAGI. CDR3 length: 13 amino acids. This CDR3 reads CASKSRRDSPLHF. CDR3 nucleotide sequence: TGTGCCAGCAAGAGCCGAAGGGATTCACCCCTCCACTTT.